This TCR beta chain was obtained from a study of T cells in localized non-small cell lung cancer (dated by TCRdb to about 2020). Regarding the research as a whole: Comparing tumors with uninvolved tumor-adjacent lungs, the study looked at the T cell repertoires of 220 or so patients with early-stage NSCLC. Of the NSCLC patients, over 120 were male and approximately 97 were female, and the mean age was approximately 66 years. All 240 or so NSCLC patients in the cohort were treatment-naive and had localized lung tumors that were resected.

What the study reported, not specific to this receptor: Higher blood T cell density associated with longer overall survival, while higher adjacent-lung clonality associated with shorter survival. Multi-region tumor sequencing was not performed, so intratumor heterogeneity could not be excluded. Because of the exploratory design, TCR variables were selected using unadjusted p-values without false-discovery rate correction. The highest T cell clonality was observed in uninvolved tumor-adjacent lung, where clonality exceeded that of tumor, suggesting that antigenic responses were more focused in uninvolved tumor-adjacent lung. A median of around 57 of the top 100 tumor clones turned up in the paired uninvolved adjacent lung, and fewer than 35 of those clones also ranked among the top 100 of that same adjacent lung.

TCR beta CDR3 regions were sequenced from DNA using the immunoSEQ Assay. For the original study's pipeline: T cell density was computed as TCR beta template counts normalized to usable DNA estimated by amplifying housekeeping genes. The preseqR package was used to estimate richness by extrapolating to 400,000 templates for PBMC samples and to 120,000 templates for tissue samples. Clonality was calculated as one minus Pielou's evenness. To identify tissue-enriched TCRs, differential abundance testing was run on productive amino-acid clonotypes with a minimum total count of 5 and an alpha of 0.1. The Jaccard Index and the Morisita Overlap Index were used to measure how much the repertoires overlapped between compartments. GLIPH grouped TCR beta CDR3s together with public tetramer-defined viral CDR3s, and a viral motif had to include at least three viral sequences and also show V-gene enrichment. TCRdb obtained this table from immuneACCESS and retained in-frame rearrangements with V and J assigned. These tables miss some clones; where compared with another copy, unresolved V genes account for less than half of the shortfall, and the remainder is unexplained. Clone size and the V and J calls come from that table; the DNA yielded D and trimming. The sample table contains more than 4,000 clones; only one count was recorded for about 55% of them. Around 3.5% of the sample rests with the top ten.

This clone was seen a handful of times. Its antigen target is currently unknown. It has no much larger one-base neighbor in the sample; base qualities were not kept. The sequenced sample was lymph node tissue, obtained before any cancer treatment. This TCR came from a male donor older than 55 with stage I squamous cell lung carcinoma.

The DNA sequence reads TGTGCCAGCAGCCTGGGCCTATTTACCGGGGAGCTGTTTTTT. Its protein is CASSLGLFTGELFF. The chain is made from TRBV7-4 and TRBJ2-2, with no reliable assignment of the D segment. There are 14 amino acids in the CDR3, from cysteine to phenylalanine inclusive. Only the CDR3 DNA is retained, 42 bases long and in frame from the first base. Deletion took 5 bases off V and 5 bases off J, with a span of 12 bases between the germline ends. Taken from the germline V gene, the CDR1 and CDR2 loops are SGHVT and SQSDAQ. This CDR3, with the reference TRBV7-4 and TRBJ2-2 proteins standing in past its ends, gives the full variable domain GAGVSQSPRYKVAKRGRDVALRCDSISGHVTLYWYRQTLGQGSEVLTYSQSDAQRDKSGRPSGRFSAERPERSVSTLKIQRTEQGDSAVYLCASSLGLFTGELFFGEGSRLTVL.